These 2 T cell receptor beta chains were all obtained from the same sample, sequenced in a study of T cells in Graves' hyperthyroidism and ophthalmopathy. TCR beta CDR3 region amplification was performed from RNA transcripts. The HTBI primer set drove a first-round RT-PCR of the TCR CDR3. TCRdb re-analysed the multiplex PCR reads in MiXCR, keeping a single row per CDR3 protein. The data show some 400,000 distinct CDR3 sequences, with about 14% seen just once and around 21% held by the top ten. The specimen sequenced was blood. Receptors originate from a man aged 25-45 years with Graves' hyperthyroidism that later progressed to Graves' ophthalmopathy.

This clonotype was detected many times. This chain connects TRBV27 to TRBJ2-7, with 8 positions matching TRBD2. The V and J ends lost 4 bases and 6 bases, in that order; junction bases with no gene match: 8. There are 14 residues in the CDR3. The germline V gene has CDR1 MNHEY and CDR2 SMNVEV (reference sequence). The CDR3 protein is CASSWGLDVGEQYF. The CDR3 DNA reads TGTGCCAGCAGTTGGGGACTAGATGTGGGCGAGCAGTACTTC.

The rearrangement joins TRBV15 to TRBJ1-3, with D unclear. The CDR3 totals 15 residues. The germline V gene has CDR1 LNHNV and CDR2 YYDKDF (reference sequence). Trimming stripped 1 base from V and 0 bases from J, with 7 bases between. CDR3 bases: TGTGCCACCAGCAGAGGCGGCCTCTCTGGAAACACCATATATTTT. Residues: CATSRGGLSGNTIYF.